This entry features one T cell receptor (beta chain) sequence. The antigen is not known. Sequenced by immunoSEQ multiplex PCR; TCRdb stores in-frame clones only, minus some. In the table there are around 350,000 clones, 85% of which are singletons. From germline, CDR1 is MNHNY and CDR2 SVGAGI (reference sequence). Losses at the gene ends were 5 bases for V and 2 bases for J; bases not matched to a gene: 8. The CDR3 has 15 amino acids. The sample is drawn from a study of Ad26.COV2.S vaccination and SARS-CoV-2 variants. Broader study findings: Substantial response breadth was reportedly seen for spike-specific CD8+ and CD4+ T cells after vaccination.

The treatment was: some 20 received Ad26.COV2.S at low or high dose, single or two shots; five or six received placebo; per-sample allocation not given. Vaccine and placebo recipients were sampled on day 63 after the first injection. At a Boston site, the person donating was an adult of 18-55 years. Expression of Wuhan-strain SARS-CoV-2 spike came from the Ad26 vector that formed the vaccine. This sample comprised peripheral blood, obtained in a trial of Ad26.COV2.S vaccine versus placebo. This sequence joins TRBV6-6 and TRBJ2-7, with TRBD1 identical over 8 bases. This TCR derives from a person between 18 and 59 years old who received the Ad26.COV2.S COVID-19 vaccine or a placebo. The CDR3 loop reads CASSTSGTGAYEQYF. The CDR3 nucleotides read TGTGCCAGCAGTACCTCCGGGACAGGAGCCTACGAGCAGTACTTC.